One and the same sample provided the 13 T cell receptor beta chains below, sequenced in a study of cytomegalovirus exposure and HLA in healthy donors (TCRdb year 2017). The library was produced with the immunoSEQ multiplex PCR assay. For the multiplex PCR, a mixture combining 60 forward primers for TCR Vbeta segments and 13 reverse primers for TCR Jbeta segments was used. Not all clones reach the TCRdb copy of this immuneACCESS table, which keeps in-frame sequences only. Checked studies attribute under half of the gap to unresolved V genes and leave the rest unexplained. This sample comprises around 130,000 clones, roughly 80% of them detected only once. The top ten clonotypes cover approximately 1.1% of the sample. The sequencing sample was made of PBMCs. Receptors were obtained from a boy younger than 18 in good health and CMV-seronegative.

The DNA of the CDR3 is TGTGCCAGCTCAGTAGCGGGGAACGACAATGAGCAGTTCTTC. It is translated as CASSVAGNDNEQFF. This chain connects TRBV18 to TRBJ2-1; the match to TRBD2 covers 8 bases. The germline V gene has CDR1 KGHSH and CDR2 LQKENI. The CDR3 is 14 residues long. V lost 5 bases, J lost 5 bases, and 5 bases stayed unmatched.

This rearrangement joins TRBV4-1 to TRBJ2-7, with 8 nucleotides matching TRBD1. Germline V lookup: CDR1 MGHRA, CDR2 YSYEKL. Trimming removed 0 bases from V and 1 base from J; junction bases left unmatched: 14. The CDR3 spans 19 residues. The CDR3 loop is CASSQDLAGGVGGSYEQYF. Written as DNA, the CDR3 is TGCGCCAGCAGCCAAGATCTGGCAGGGGGCGTGGGGGGATCCTACGAGCAGTACTTC.

The V call is TRBV19, the J call TRBJ1-2; possible D gene TRBD1, 5 bases. V was cut by 2 bases and J by 1 base, with 11 bases left in between. Germline CDR1 LNHDA, CDR2 SQIVND (reference sequence). The CDR3 is 15 amino acids. The CDR3 sequence is CASSIRQGFNYGYTF. CDR3 bases: TGTGCCAGTAGTATACGGCAGGGATTTAACTATGGCTACACCTTC.

The chain combines TRBV5-1 with TRBJ2-3; 7 bases are a match to TRBD1. Trimming at V came to 4 bases and at J to 2 bases, leaving 10 bases not matched to a gene. The CDR3 has 16 residues. Per germline, CDR1 SGHRS and CDR2 YFSETQ. The DNA for the CDR3 is TGCGCCAGCAGCCCGTCCCCTACAGGGGCCACAGATACGCAGTATTTT. This encodes CASSPSPTGATDTQYF.

The gene calls are TRBV30 and TRBJ1-2, with 7 bases aligning to TRBD1. The CDR3 runs 13 residues. Unmatched junction bases numbered 2, after V lost 0 bases and J lost 4 bases. In germline, CDR1 is GTSNPN, CDR2 SVGIG (reference sequence). As DNA, the CDR3 is TGTGCCTGGAGTGTAAACAGGGGCTATGGCTACACCTTC. Its protein is CAWSVNRGYGYTF.

In this sample, this clone turned up once. The rearrangement joins TRBV10-2 to TRBJ2-7; D call uncertain. This CDR3 spans 16 amino acids. V was pared by 5 bases and J by 5 bases, with 22 bases between. In germline, CDR1 is WSHSY, CDR2 SAAADI. The CDR3 region has the DNA TGCGCCAGCAGTCCCCGCGGTGAGTTTATGCGTGACGAGCAGTACTTC. It is translated as CASSPRGEFMRDEQYF.

This clone occurred once. This chain joins TRBV6-4 and TRBJ2-1, with 9 bases matching TRBD2. Germline V gene lookup returns CDR1 MRHNA and CDR2 SNTAGT. V gave up 3 bases and J gave up 10 bases; unmatched junction bases: 7. The CDR3 runs to 14 residues. CDR3 coding DNA: TGTGCCAGCAGTGAGGCGGGAGGGATAGAAGAGCAGTTCTTC. Protein sequence: CASSEAGGIEEQFF.

CDR3 in amino acids: CASSSQGYEQYF. DNA of the CDR3: TGTGCCAGCAGCTCCCAGGGGTACGAGCAGTACTTC. The chain is built from TRBV6-5 and TRBJ2-7; maybe TRBD1 (6 bases). The CDR3 contains 12 residues. Per the germline V gene, CDR1 is MNHEY and CDR2 is SVGAGI. Trimming took off 6 bases at V and 4 bases at J, with 10 bases between the two ends.

The chain combines TRBV5-6 with TRBJ2-6, with 7 bases that match TRBD1. The V and J ends lost 0 bases and 2 bases, in that order; junction bases with no gene match: 2. The CDR3 consists of 16 residues. Germline lookup yields CDR1 SGHDT and CDR2 YYEEEE. Here the CDR3 reads CASSLGQGAGANVLTF. The CDR3 DNA follows: TGTGCCAGCAGCTTGGGGCAGGGGGCTGGGGCCAACGTCCTGACTTTC.

This chain uses TRBV2 with TRBJ1-2; D not certain. Germline CDR1 is SNHLY and CDR2 is FYNNEI. The CDR3 is 14 amino acids. V was trimmed by 3 bases and J by 2 bases, leaving 10 bases between them. CDR3 amino acids: CASSEGQVNYGYTF. The DNA for the CDR3 is TGTGCCAGCAGTGAGGGTCAGGTGAACTATGGCTACACCTTC. Supplemented by reference TRBV2 and TRBJ1-2, the full variable domain reads EPEVTQTPSHQVTQMGQEVILRCVPISNHLYFYWYRQILGQKVEFLVSFYNNEISEKSEIFDDQFSVERPDGSNFTLKIRSTKLEDSAMYFCASSEGQVNYGYTFGSGTRLTVV.

The CDR3 here is CASSWGLAKNIQYF. The CDR3 bases are TGTGCCAGCAGTTGGGGGCTCGCCAAAAACATTCAGTACTTC. The chain recombines TRBV28 with TRBJ2-4, with D possibly matching TRBD1 (6 bases). Germline CDR1 MDHEN, CDR2 SYDVKM. Trimming removed 4 bases from V and 1 base from J, with 8 bases in between. This CDR3 region has 14 residues.

The rearrangement uses TRBV7-9 and TRBJ2-2, with D unclear. This CDR3 region has 15 residues. V was shortened by 0 bases and J by 5 bases, with 10 bases between the two germline ends. In germline, CDR1 is SEHNR, CDR2 FQNEAQ (reference sequence). The CDR3 region has the DNA TGTGCCAGCAGCTTAGCGGAGACGGGTACCGGGGAGCTGTTTTTT. Protein: CASSLAETGTGELFF.

The chain combines TRBV5-1 with TRBJ2-7; possible D gene TRBD2, 5 bases. CDR1 SGHRS and CDR2 YFSETQ come from the germline V gene. This CDR3 comprises 13 residues. V was trimmed by 4 bases and J by 3 bases, leaving 11 bases between them. CDR3 nucleotides: TGCGCCAGCAGCCCGTTAAGCGGCTACGAGCAGTACTTC. This encodes CASSPLSGYEQYF.